The sequence of this T cell receptor beta chain was determined in a study of CD8 T cells in Susac syndrome. TCR beta from blood CD8+ and CD4+ T cells was sequenced. The CD8+ and CD4+ T cells were isolated magnetically using a negative isolation approach, whereas the TEMRA cells were enriched by FACS. The V gene's germline CDR1 is LGHNA and CDR2 YSLEER. Trimming took off 0 bases at V and 7 bases at J, with 8 bases between the two ends. This CDR3 is built from 13 residues. Reverse transcription used about 0.45 to 1 ug RNA and random hexamers. An immunoSEQ multiplex PCR amplified TCR beta CDR3 over 54 Vbeta and 13 Jbeta. In TCRdb, the immunoSEQ multiplex PCR reads were re-called with MiXCR into one record per CDR3 protein. The sample consists of approximately 160,000 distinct CDR3 sequences, 94% of them appearing once.

The sequence was collected from a human donor with multiple sclerosis. Sequenced sample: CD4+ T cells from PBMCs. The chain employs TRBV4-3 and TRBJ2-3; D unclear. The CDR3 sequence is CASSQEATNTQYF. The CDR3 DNA is TGCGCCAGCAGCCAAGAGGCTACGAATACGCAGTATTTT.